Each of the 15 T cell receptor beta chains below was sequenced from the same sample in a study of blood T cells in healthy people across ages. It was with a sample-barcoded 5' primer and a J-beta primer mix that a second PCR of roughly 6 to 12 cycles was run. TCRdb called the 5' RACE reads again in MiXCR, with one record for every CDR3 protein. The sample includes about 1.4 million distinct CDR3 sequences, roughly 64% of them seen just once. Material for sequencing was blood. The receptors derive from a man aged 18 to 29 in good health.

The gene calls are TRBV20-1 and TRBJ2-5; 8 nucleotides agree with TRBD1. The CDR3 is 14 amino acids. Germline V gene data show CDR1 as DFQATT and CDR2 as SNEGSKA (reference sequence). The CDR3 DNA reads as TGCAGCCGTTCAACCGGGACAGGACAAGAGACCCAGTACTTC. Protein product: CSRSTGTGQETQYF.

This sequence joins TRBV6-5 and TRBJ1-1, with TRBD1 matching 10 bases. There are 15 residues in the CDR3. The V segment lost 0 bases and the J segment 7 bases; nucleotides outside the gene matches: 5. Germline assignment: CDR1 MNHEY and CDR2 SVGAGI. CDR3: CASSYSRQGAIEAFF. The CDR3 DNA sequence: TGTGCCAGCAGTTACTCGAGACAGGGGGCTATTGAAGCTTTCTTT.

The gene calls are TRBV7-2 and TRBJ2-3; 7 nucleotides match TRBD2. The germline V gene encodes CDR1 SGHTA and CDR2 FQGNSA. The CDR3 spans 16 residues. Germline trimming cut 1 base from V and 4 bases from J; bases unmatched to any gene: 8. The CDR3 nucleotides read TGTGCCAGCAGCTTAGTGGGGAGGGCCACGGCAGATACGCAGTATTTT. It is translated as CASSLVGRATADTQYF.

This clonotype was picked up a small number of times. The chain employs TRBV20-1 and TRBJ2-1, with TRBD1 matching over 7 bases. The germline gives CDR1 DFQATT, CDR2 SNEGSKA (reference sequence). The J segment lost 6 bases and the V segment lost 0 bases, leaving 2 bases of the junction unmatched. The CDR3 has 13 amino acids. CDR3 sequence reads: CSARDDRVNEQFF. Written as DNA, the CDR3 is TGCAGTGCTAGAGATGACAGGGTCAATGAGCAGTTCTTC.

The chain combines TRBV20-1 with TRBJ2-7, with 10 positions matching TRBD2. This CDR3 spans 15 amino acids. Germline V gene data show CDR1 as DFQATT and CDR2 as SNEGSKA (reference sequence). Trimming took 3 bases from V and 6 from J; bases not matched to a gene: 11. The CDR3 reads CSARDPTSGTTEQYF. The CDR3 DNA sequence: TGCAGTGCTAGGGATCCCACTAGCGGGACTACCGAGCAGTACTTC.

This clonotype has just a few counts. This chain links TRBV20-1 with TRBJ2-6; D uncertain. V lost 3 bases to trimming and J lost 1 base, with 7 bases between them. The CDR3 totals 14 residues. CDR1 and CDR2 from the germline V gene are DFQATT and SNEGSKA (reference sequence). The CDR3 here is CSARETSGANVLTF. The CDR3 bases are TGCAGTGCTAGGGAGACATCTGGGGCCAACGTCCTGACTTTC.

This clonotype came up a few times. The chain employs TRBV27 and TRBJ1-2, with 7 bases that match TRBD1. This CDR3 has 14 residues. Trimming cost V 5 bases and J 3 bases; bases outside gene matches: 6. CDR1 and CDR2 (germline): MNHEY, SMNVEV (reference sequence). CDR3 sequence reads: CASSARQGDYGYTF. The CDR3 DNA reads TGTGCCAGCAGTGCCCGACAGGGCGACTATGGCTACACCTTC.

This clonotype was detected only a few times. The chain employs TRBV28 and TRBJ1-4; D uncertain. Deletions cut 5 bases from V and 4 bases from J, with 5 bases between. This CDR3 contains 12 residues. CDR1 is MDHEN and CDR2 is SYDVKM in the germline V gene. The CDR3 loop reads CASSQINEKLFF. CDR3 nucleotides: TGTGCCAGCAGTCAAATTAATGAAAAACTGTTTTTT.

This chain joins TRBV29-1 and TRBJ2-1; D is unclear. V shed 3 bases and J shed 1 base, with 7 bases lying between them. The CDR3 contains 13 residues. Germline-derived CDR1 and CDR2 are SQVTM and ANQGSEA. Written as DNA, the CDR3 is TGCAGCGTTGACGGAGAATCCTACAATGAGCAGTTCTTC. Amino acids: CSVDGESYNEQFF.

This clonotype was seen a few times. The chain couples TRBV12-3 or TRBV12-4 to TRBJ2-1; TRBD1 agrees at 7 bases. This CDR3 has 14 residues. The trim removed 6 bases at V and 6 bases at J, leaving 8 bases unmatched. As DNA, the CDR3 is TGTGCCAGCAGCATGGACAGGTTCCCCAATGAGCAGTTCTTC. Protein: CASSMDRFPNEQFF.

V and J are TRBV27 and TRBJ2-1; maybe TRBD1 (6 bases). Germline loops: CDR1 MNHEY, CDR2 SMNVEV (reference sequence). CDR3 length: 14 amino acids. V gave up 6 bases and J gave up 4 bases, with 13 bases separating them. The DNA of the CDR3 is TGTGCCAGCAGATCAAAAGGGGGTTACAATGAGCAGTTCTTC. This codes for CASRSKGGYNEQFF.

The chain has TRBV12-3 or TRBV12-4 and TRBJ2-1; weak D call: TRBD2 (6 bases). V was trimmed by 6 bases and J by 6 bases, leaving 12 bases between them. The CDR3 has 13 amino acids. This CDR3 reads CASSRDSGNEQFF. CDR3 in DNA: TGTGCCAGCAGCCGGGACTCAGGCAATGAGCAGTTCTTC.

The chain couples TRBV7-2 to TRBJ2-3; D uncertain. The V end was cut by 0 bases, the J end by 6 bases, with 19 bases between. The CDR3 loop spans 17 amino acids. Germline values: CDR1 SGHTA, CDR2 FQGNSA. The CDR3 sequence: CASSLAPLVGREDTQYF. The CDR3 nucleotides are TGTGCCAGCAGCTTAGCCCCATTAGTGGGAAGAGAGGATACGCAGTATTTT.

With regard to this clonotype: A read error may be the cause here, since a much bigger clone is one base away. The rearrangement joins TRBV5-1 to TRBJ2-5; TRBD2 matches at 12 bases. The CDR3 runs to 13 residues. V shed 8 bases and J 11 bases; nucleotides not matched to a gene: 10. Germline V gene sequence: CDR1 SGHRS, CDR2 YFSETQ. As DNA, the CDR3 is TGCGCCAGTGGGACTAGCGGGTACAATGAGCAGTACTTC. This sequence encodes CASGTSGYNEQYF.

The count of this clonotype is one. CDR3 amino acids: CASQPVGSEQYF. CDR3 DNA: TGTGCCAGCCAACCGGTCGGATCCGAGCAGTACTTC. This chain uses TRBV7-8 with TRBJ2-7; D call uncertain. The V and J ends lost 8 bases and 6 bases respectively, with 14 bases between them. This CDR3 contains 12 residues. The V gene's germline CDR1 is SGHVS and CDR2 FQNEAQ.